This T cell receptor (beta chain) was identified in a study of blood T cell repertoires in COVID-19. About the study: COVID-19 samples from acute and convalescent phases originated in the United States, Italy and Spain. From T cells, B-cell-depleted T cells, or PBMCs came the material, which was cDNA or gDNA.

Germline CDR1 SNHLY, CDR2 FYNNEI. The CDR3 is made up of 14 amino acids. V lost 6 bases to trimming and J lost 7 bases; unmatched junction nucleotides: 8. In the study's own analysis: Researchers report that nucleated cell counts were estimated from reference gene primer amplification. The method was immunoSEQ multiplex PCR; TCRdb's version includes in-frame clones alone and lacks a portion of them. V and J calls and clone size are as listed in that table; D and trimming were resolved from the DNA. Counted here are about 230,000 clones, approximately 90% occurring once; the ten biggest clones make up under 3.5%.

This clonotype originated in a man aged 25-45 years with COVID-19, enrolled during active disease. Sequenced input: peripheral blood. V and J are TRBV2 and TRBJ1-5; 8 nucleotides agree with TRBD1. The CDR3 DNA follows: TGTGCCAGCAGGGTCGACAGGGGTGACCAGCCCCAGCATTTT. Residues: CASRVDRGDQPQHF.